One and the same sample provided the 20 T cell receptor beta chains below, sequenced in a study of shared clonotypes between healthy human individuals. The repertoire was sequenced with immunoSEQ multiplex PCR; TCRdb's copy has only in-frame clones and lacks some. The sample yields a few million clones, about nine tenths seen once. Sequencing was done on a sample of naive CD4+ T cells from PBMCs. Subset meaning: CD45RA+ positively selected. The origin of the receptors is a man aged 18 to 29 in good health. Some clones in this sample may be carry-over from other donors' samples.

Comment on this clone: Distinct nucleotide sequences in the sample also encode this CDR3. This chain links TRBV4-1 with TRBJ1-2; 7 nucleotides match TRBD1. Looked up from germline, CDR1 is MGHRA and CDR2 is YSYEKL. This CDR3 has 15 amino acids. V lost 3 bases and J lost 0; bases outside the gene matches: 4. Written as DNA, the CDR3 is TGCGCCAGCAGCCACCCGGACAGGACTAACTATGGCTACACCTTC. It encodes CASSHPDRTNYGYTF.

The rearrangement uses TRBV7-9 and TRBJ2-1, with a possible D match to TRBD2 (5 bases). With 1 base removed from V and 5 bases from J, the gap between germline ends came to 15 bases. This CDR3 has 16 residues. Per germline, CDR1 SEHNR and CDR2 FQNEAQ (reference sequence). The CDR3 protein is CASSLVRLAVDNEQFF. In DNA form, the CDR3 reads TGTGCCAGCAGCTTAGTCCGGCTAGCAGTCGACAATGAGCAGTTCTTC.

The chain combines TRBV5-1 with TRBJ2-3; 10 bases fit TRBD2. In germline, CDR1 is SGHRS, CDR2 YFSETQ. Losses at the gene ends were 4 bases for V and 5 bases for J; bases not matched to a gene: 4. This CDR3 is 14 amino acids long. The CDR3 here is CASSTRTSGDTQYF. The CDR3 region has the DNA TGCGCCAGCAGCACCCGGACTAGCGGAGATACGCAGTATTTT.

The chain uses TRBV10-3 and TRBJ2-7; the match to TRBD1 covers 7 bases. The CDR3 is 15 residues long. CDR1 is ENHRY and CDR2 is SYGVKD in the germline V gene. Trimming at V came to 6 bases and at J to 1 base, leaving 9 bases not matched to a gene. The CDR3 is CAISGTGTASYEQYF. In DNA, the CDR3 is TGTGCCATCAGCGGAACCGGGACAGCATCCTACGAGCAGTACTTC.

The V and J genes are TRBV5-1 and TRBJ1-6, with D perhaps TRBD1 (6 bases). The CDR3 runs to 14 residues. CDR1 and CDR2 (germline): SGHRS, YFSETQ. Between the trimmed V and J ends, which lost 3 bases and 7 bases, there was a span of 11 bases. The CDR3: CASSSGQLNSPLHF. CDR3 DNA sequence: TGCGCCAGCAGCTCCGGACAGCTGAATTCACCCCTCCACTTT.

This clone occurred once. The sample holds other DNA sequences that translate to the same CDR3. The V call is TRBV10-3, the J call TRBJ2-5; D is unclear. From germline, CDR1 is ENHRY and CDR2 SYGVKD. The V end lost 0 bases, the J end lost 5 bases, and 4 bases lay between the germline ends. The CDR3 totals 12 residues. CDR3 bases: TGTGCCATCAGTGAGTCCGTGGAGACCCAGTACTTC. The encoded protein is CAISESVETQYF.

The chain couples TRBV28 to TRBJ2-2; a weak D match, TRBD2 (6 bases). CDR1 and CDR2 from the germline V gene are MDHEN and SYDVKM. V lost 5 bases, J lost 3 bases, and 13 bases lay in between. This CDR3 contains 15 residues. The CDR3 DNA sequence: TGTGCCAGCAGTCCCCGGCGGGATCACACCGGGGAGCTGTTTTTT. Encoded protein: CASSPRRDHTGELFF.

The chain links TRBV28 to TRBJ1-4, with TRBD1 identical over 7 bases. In germline, CDR1 is MDHEN, CDR2 SYDVKM. The CDR3 is 14 amino acids. V lost 6 bases to trimming and J lost 8 bases; unmatched junction nucleotides: 9. CDR3 residues: CASRPQGGKEKLFF. The CDR3 DNA reads TGTGCCAGCAGGCCGCAGGGGGGAAAGGAAAAACTGTTTTTT.

The chain uses TRBV7-2 and TRBJ2-3; perhaps TRBD2 as D (5 bases). V was cut by 7 bases and J by 0 bases, with 8 bases left in between. Germline assignment: CDR1 SGHTA and CDR2 FQGNSA. CDR3 length: 13 residues. The CDR3 spells CASIRTSTDTQYF. The DNA of the CDR3 is TGTGCCAGCATCCGGACTAGCACAGATACGCAGTATTTT.

This chain joins TRBV7-2 and TRBJ2-1, with no clear D. The V gene's germline CDR1 is SGHTA and CDR2 FQGNSA. V was trimmed by 5 bases and J by 2 bases, leaving 7 bases between them. CDR3 length: 13 residues. CDR3 region: CASSPSPYNEQFF. The CDR3 DNA follows: TGTGCCAGCAGCCCCTCACCCTACAATGAGCAGTTCTTC.

This sequence joins TRBV2 and TRBJ2-3; perhaps TRBD1 as D (5 bases). The CDR3 is 13 residues long. Trimming removed 3 bases from V and 2 bases from J, with 6 bases in between. Germline CDR1 is SNHLY and CDR2 is FYNNEI. This CDR3 is CASSDRVTDTQYF. The DNA of the CDR3 is TGTGCCAGCAGTGACAGGGTCACAGATACGCAGTATTTT.

The genes are TRBV4-2 and TRBJ2-3; unclear D gene. With 0 bases removed from V and 1 base from J, the gap between germline ends came to 8 bases. This CDR3 contains 15 residues. Germline V gene sequence: CDR1 LGHNA, CDR2 YNFKEQ. This CDR3 is CASSQEKFRTDTQYF. The CDR3 nucleotides read TGTGCCAGCAGCCAAGAGAAGTTCCGCACAGATACGCAGTATTTT.

This clone was detected only once. J is TRBJ1-4 and V is TRBV7-2; a weak D match, TRBD1 (5 bases). The CDR3 is 13 amino acids. V was shortened by 5 bases and J by 10 bases, with 14 bases between the two germline ends. Germline-derived CDR1 and CDR2 are SGHTA and FQGNSA. The CDR3 sequence: CASSPREQGKLFF. Here the CDR3 DNA reads TGTGCCAGCAGCCCCCGGGAGCAGGGAAAACTGTTTTTT. The whole variable domain, remainder taken from reference TRBV7-2 and TRBJ1-4, is GAGVSQSPSNKVTEKGKDVELRCDPISGHTALYWYRQSLGQGLEFLIYFQGNSAPDKSGLPSDRFSAERTGGSVSTLTIQRTQQEDSAVYLCASSPREQGKLFFGSGTQLSVL.

The V call is TRBV19, the J call TRBJ1-2, with D tentatively TRBD1 (6 bases). Trimming cost V 4 bases and J 0 bases, with 12 bases left between them. This CDR3 has 15 residues. Germline loops: CDR1 LNHDA, CDR2 SQIVND (reference sequence). CDR3 in DNA: TGTGCCAGTAGTAAATCAGGACAGACTAACTATGGCTACACCTTC. This translates into CASSKSGQTNYGYTF.

The V gene is TRBV7-2, the J gene TRBJ2-7, with 11 positions matching TRBD2. The germline gives CDR1 SGHTA, CDR2 FQGNSA. The CDR3 has 16 residues. After removal of 3 bases from V and 9 bases from J, the junction contained 13 bases not matched to a gene. In DNA form, the CDR3 reads TGTGCCAGCAGCTTCGGGACTAGCGGCGGCCGAGGGGGGCAGTACTTC. This encodes CASSFGTSGGRGGQYF.

The genes are TRBV18 and TRBJ2-3, with D tentatively TRBD1 (6 bases). The CDR3 covers 15 residues. Looked up from germline, CDR1 is KGHSH and CDR2 is LQKENI. The V gene lost 3 bases and the J gene lost 6 bases, with 16 bases spanning the gap. The chain's CDR3 is CASSPAGATGDTQYF. The CDR3 nucleotides are TGTGCCAGCTCACCTGCAGGGGCGACCGGGGATACGCAGTATTTT.

The chain combines TRBV28 with TRBJ2-7, with 8 bases aligning to TRBD2. The junction had 12 bases not matched to a gene; V was cut back by 5 bases and J by 6 bases. CDR3 length: 15 amino acids. Germline lookup yields CDR1 MDHEN and CDR2 SYDVKM. DNA of the CDR3: TGTGCCAGCAGTACCCCCTTTAGCGGGACGTCCGAGCAGTACTTC. Translation: CASSTPFSGTSEQYF. Drawing the rest from reference TRBV28 and TRBJ2-7, the complete variable domain is DVKVTQSSRYLVKRTGEKVFLECVQDMDHENMFWYRQDPGLGLRLIYFSYDVKMKEKGDIPEGYSVSREKKERFSLILESASTNQTSMYLCASSTPFSGTSEQYFGPGTRLTVT.

J is TRBJ2-3 and V is TRBV6-1; TRBD2 is a possible D gene (6 bases). Germline CDR1 reads MNHNS; CDR2 reads SASEGT. V gave up 5 bases and J gave up 4 bases, with 13 bases separating them. This CDR3 has 14 amino acids. This chain's CDR3 is CASSWRGPSDTQYF. The CDR3 nucleotides read TGTGCCAGCAGTTGGAGGGGACCCTCAGATACGCAGTATTTT.

V gene TRBV6-1 combines with J gene TRBJ2-6, with TRBD1 matching over 8 bases. CDR1 MNHNS and CDR2 SASEGT come from the germline V gene. The CDR3 is 17 amino acids. Trimming at V came to 4 bases and at J to 2 bases, leaving 7 bases not matched to a gene. The CDR3 nucleotides are TGTGCCAGCAGTGCTGCTGGACAGGGAGCTGGGGCCAACGTCCTGACTTTC. This translates into CASSAAGQGAGANVLTF.

CDR3 DNA: TGCGCCAGCAGCCAAGTTTGGCAACCCCTACCGGGCGAGCAGTACTTC. Amino acid sequence: CASSQVWQPLPGEQYF. The V and J genes are TRBV4-1 and TRBJ2-7, with unresolved D. The germline gives CDR1 MGHRA, CDR2 YSYEKL. V lost 1 base to trimming and J lost 6 bases, with 19 bases between them. The CDR3 has 16 residues.